The TCR beta chain described here comes from a study of vaccination and CD4 T cells after COVID-19. Whole-study context: Each participant was administered two doses of a vaccine, which was either BNT162b2 or mRNA-1273.

Cultured CD4+ T cells had their DNA profiled by the Oncomine TCR Beta short-read assay. MiXCR, run by TCRdb on the PCR reads, gives a single entry per CDR3 protein. The table lists about 18,000 distinct CDR3 sequences, 43% of them singletons. Germline V CDR1 and CDR2: SGHDN, FVKESK. V was cut by 2 bases and J by 2 bases, with 6 bases left in between. This CDR3 has 13 residues. Regarding treatment: roughly ten-day PBMC culture with coronavirus spike peptide pools or control peptides (ViraFEST assay). Antigen-specific T cell expansion with peptide pools preceded TCR sequencing in the ViraFEST approach. Points from the study as a whole: Spike mono-reactivity was evident in 304 of the 307 vaccine-specific clones derived from convalescent patients. Recorded median SARS-CoV-2-reactive clonotype numbers increased from about 20 to 38 without reaching significance.

This clonotype appeared a single time. Its antigen is as yet unknown. The sample here was CD4+ T cells from blood, cultured in vitro, taken after SARS-CoV-2 vaccination. The chain links TRBV14 to TRBJ1-1; D gene uncertain. This sequence was found in a human donor who had recovered from COVID-19. As DNA, the CDR3 is TGTGCCAGCAGCCAACTAGCCAACACTGAAGCTTTCTTT. Its translation: CASSQLANTEAFF.